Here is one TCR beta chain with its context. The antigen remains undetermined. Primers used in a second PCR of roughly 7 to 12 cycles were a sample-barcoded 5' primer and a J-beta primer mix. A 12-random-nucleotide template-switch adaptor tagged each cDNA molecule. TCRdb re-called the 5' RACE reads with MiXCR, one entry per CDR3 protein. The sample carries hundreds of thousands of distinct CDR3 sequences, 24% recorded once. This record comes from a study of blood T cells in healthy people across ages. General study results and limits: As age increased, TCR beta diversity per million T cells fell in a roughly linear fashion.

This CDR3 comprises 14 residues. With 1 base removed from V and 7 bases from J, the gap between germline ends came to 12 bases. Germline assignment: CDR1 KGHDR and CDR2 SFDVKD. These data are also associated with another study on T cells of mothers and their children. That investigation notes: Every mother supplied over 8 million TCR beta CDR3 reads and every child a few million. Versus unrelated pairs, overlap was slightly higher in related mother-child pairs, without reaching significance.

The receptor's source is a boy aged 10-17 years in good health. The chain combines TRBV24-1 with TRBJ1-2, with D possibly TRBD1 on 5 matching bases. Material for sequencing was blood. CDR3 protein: CATSDFIGGTGYTF. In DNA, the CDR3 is TGTGCCACCAGTGATTTTATTGGGGGGACTGGCTACACCTTC.